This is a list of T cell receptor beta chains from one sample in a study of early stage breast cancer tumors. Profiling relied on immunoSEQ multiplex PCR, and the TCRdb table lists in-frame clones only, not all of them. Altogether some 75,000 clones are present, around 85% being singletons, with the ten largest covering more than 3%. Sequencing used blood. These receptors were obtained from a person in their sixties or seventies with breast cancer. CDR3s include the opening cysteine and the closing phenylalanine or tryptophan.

cdr3_aa: CASSQSWGQVTPGANVLTF
v_call: TRBV4-1
j_call: TRBJ2-6
cdr3_length: 19

cdr3_aa: CAISDTGGSFYEQYF
v_call: TRBV10-3
j_call: TRBJ2-7
cdr3_length: 15

cdr3_aa: CASSFGDVVAF
v_call: TRBV28
j_call: TRBJ1-3
cdr3_length: 11

cdr3_aa: CASSEYSQFEAFF
v_call: TRBV25-1
j_call: TRBJ1-1
cdr3_length: 13

cdr3_aa: CSVELNTEAFF
v_call: TRBV20-1
j_call: TRBJ1-1
cdr3_length: 11

cdr3_aa: CASSLQATSSSYNEQFF
v_call: TRBV7-9
j_call: TRBJ2-1
cdr3_length: 17

cdr3_aa: CASSSTGNTGELFF
v_call: TRBV18
j_call: TRBJ2-2
cdr3_length: 14

cdr3_aa: CASSTGGSNEKLFF
v_call: TRBV19
j_call: TRBJ1-4
cdr3_length: 14

cdr3_aa: CASSGGGGDNSPLHF
v_call: TRBV5-4
j_call: TRBJ1-6
cdr3_length: 15

cdr3_aa: CASLAGTANTGELFF
v_call: TRBV5-1
j_call: TRBJ2-2
cdr3_length: 15

cdr3_aa: CASRYRGLEETQYF
v_call: TRBV5-6
j_call: TRBJ2-5
cdr3_length: 14

cdr3_aa: CASSSVATGFEQFF
v_call: TRBV28
j_call: TRBJ2-1
cdr3_length: 14

cdr3_aa: CAWSTQSAQYF
v_call: TRBV30
j_call: TRBJ2-7
cdr3_length: 11

cdr3_aa: CASSFVAGVDTQYF
v_call: TRBV7-2
j_call: TRBJ2-3
cdr3_length: 14

cdr3_aa: CAWKGARQYNSPLHF
v_call: TRBV30
j_call: TRBJ1-6
cdr3_length: 15

cdr3_aa: CASSDLGELFF
v_call: TRBV6-5
j_call: TRBJ2-2
cdr3_length: 11

cdr3_aa: CASSQPGLAGSEQFF
v_call: TRBV7-2
j_call: TRBJ2-1
cdr3_length: 15

cdr3_aa: CASSLGGLEETQYF
v_call: TRBV5-1
j_call: TRBJ2-5
cdr3_length: 14

cdr3_aa: CATNPTGIPNTEAFF
v_call: TRBV2
j_call: TRBJ1-1
cdr3_length: 15

cdr3_aa: CASSLGQKETQYF
v_call: TRBV11-3
j_call: TRBJ2-5
cdr3_length: 13

cdr3_aa: CASSELGGQGPDEQYF
v_call: TRBV25-1
j_call: TRBJ2-7
cdr3_length: 16

cdr3_aa: CASSLEGRVSTDTQYF
v_call: TRBV13
j_call: TRBJ2-3
cdr3_length: 16

cdr3_aa: CASSLSSGSQPQHF
v_call: TRBV5-6
j_call: TRBJ1-5
cdr3_length: 14

cdr3_aa: CASSKERMNTEAFF
v_call: TRBV19
j_call: TRBJ1-1
cdr3_length: 14

cdr3_aa: CASSSSWGGQNTQYF
v_call: TRBV11-3
j_call: TRBJ2-3
cdr3_length: 15

cdr3_aa: CAWWDRGSTLHF
v_call: TRBV30
j_call: TRBJ1-6
cdr3_length: 12

cdr3_aa: CASSITAYEQYF
v_call: TRBV11-2
j_call: TRBJ2-7
cdr3_length: 12

cdr3_aa: CASSLAAGESGAQFF
v_call: TRBV7-9
j_call: TRBJ2-1
cdr3_length: 15

cdr3_aa: CASNGALNTEAFF
v_call: TRBV2
j_call: TRBJ1-1
cdr3_length: 13

cdr3_aa: CASSTNGEGSGNTIYF
v_call: TRBV5-1
j_call: TRBJ1-3
cdr3_length: 16

cdr3_aa: CATGASGNTIYF
v_call: TRBV15
j_call: TRBJ1-3
cdr3_length: 12